This T cell receptor beta chain derives from a study of T cell responses to AZD1222 COVID-19 vaccine. Germline V CDR1 and CDR2: MDHEN, SYDVKM. The CDR3 runs to 16 residues. Trimming stripped 6 bases from V and 2 bases from J, with 19 bases between. Here immunoSEQ multiplex PCR was the method, and the copy in TCRdb shows in-frame clones only, minus some. The sample has roughly 260,000 clones, more than 85% seen once. This clonotype was obtained from an adult in good health. The chain joins TRBV28 to TRBJ2-5; D call uncertain. Sequenced material: peripheral blood, taken on day 0 of AZD1222 vaccination. CDR3 residues: CASSETTAELQETQYF. CDR3 sequence (DNA): TGTGCCAGCAGCGAAACCACCGCGGAGCTACAAGAGACCCAGTACTTC. Full variable domain (rest looked up from reference TRBV28 and TRBJ2-5): DVKVTQSSRYLVKRTGEKVFLECVQDMDHENMFWYRQDPGLGLRLIYFSYDVKMKEKGDIPEGYSVSREKKERFSLILESASTNQTSMYLCASSETTAELQETQYFGPGTRLLVL.